This is a list of T cell receptor beta chains from one sample in a study of cytomegalovirus exposure and HLA in healthy donors. Sequenced by immunoSEQ multiplex PCR; TCRdb stores in-frame clones only, minus some. The table records approximately 80,000 clones, over 65% of them present only once. Sequenced sample: PBMCs. These receptors came from a man aged 30 to 45 in good health and CMV-seropositive. CDR3s include the opening cysteine and the closing phenylalanine or tryptophan. D genes are given only for firm matches. Size is stated for part of the rows, as once, few or many counts, or as a class when the clone is expanded.

j_gene | d_gene | v_gene | abundance | CDR3aa | CDR3nt
TRBJ2-1 | TRBD2 | TRBV5-1 | many | CASSFSGTSGNNEQFF | TGCGCCAGCAGCTTCTCCGGGACTAGCGGAAACAATGAGCAGTTCTTC
TRBJ1-3 | - | TRBV19 | - | CASSISGISGNTIYF | TGTGCCAGTAGTATATCAGGAATCTCTGGAAACACCATATATTTT
TRBJ2-7 | - | TRBV6-5 | - | CASREGAFDYYEQYF | TGTGCCAGCAGGGAGGGGGCCTTTGATTACTACGAGCAGTACTTC
TRBJ2-4 | TRBD2 | TRBV30 | - | CAWSTGLAGYLGNIQYF | TGTGCCTGGAGTACGGGACTAGCGGGCTATTTGGGAAACATTCAGTACTTC
TRBJ2-1 | TRBD2 | TRBV2 | - | CASSEGTSGRGYEQFF | TGTGCCAGCAGTGAAGGGACTAGCGGGAGGGGGTATGAGCAGTTCTTC
TRBJ1-2 | - | TRBV29-1 | - | CSVVMEFGVPAPF | TGCAGCGTTGTAATGGAGTTCGGGGTCCCGGCCCCCTTC
TRBJ2-3 | TRBD2 | TRBV4-1 | - | CASSLEGTSGFSTDTQYF | TGCGCCAGCAGCCTCGAAGGGACTAGCGGATTTAGCACAGATACGCAGTATTTT
TRBJ2-1 | - | TRBV7-8 | - | CASSFFEGVIYNEQFF | TGTGCCAGCAGCTTTTTTGAGGGGGTGATTTACAATGAGCAGTTCTTC
TRBJ1-1 | - | TRBV6-1 | - | CASSERGHNYAPEAFF | TGTGCCAGCAGTGAAAGGGGACATAACTATGCCCCTGAAGCTTTCTTT
TRBJ1-5 | TRBD1 | TRBV14 | - | CASSQGQGINQPQHF | TGTGCCAGCAGCCAGGGACAGGGCATCAATCAGCCCCAGCATTTT
TRBJ2-1 | TRBD2 | TRBV11-3 | - | CASSSSGRSSYNEQFF | TGTGCCAGCAGCTCCAGCGGGAGAAGCTCCTACAATGAGCAGTTCTTC
TRBJ1-1 | - | TRBV7-3 | - | CASSSGGGRRNTEAFF | TGTGCCAGCAGTTCAGGCGGGGGGAGGCGGAACACTGAAGCTTTCTTT
TRBJ2-7 | - | TRBV6-5 | - | CASSSSGTVAYEQYF | TGTGCCAGCAGTTCATCTGGGACTGTCGCCTACGAGCAGTACTTC
TRBJ2-1 | - | TRBV14 | - | CASSQEPLRQFF | TGTGCCAGCAGCCAAGAACCGTTGAGGCAGTTCTTC
TRBJ2-4 | TRBD1 | TRBV10-2 | - | CASSEWSGGADIQYF | TGCGCCAGCAGTGAATGGTCAGGGGGAGCGGACATTCAGTACTTC
TRBJ1-3 | - | TRBV7-3 | - | CASTCRGSRSGNTIYF | TGTGCCAGCACCTGCCGGGGGAGCCGCTCTGGAAACACCATATATTTT
TRBJ2-3 | TRBD1 | TRBV10-1 | few | CASSEGQGPDTQYF | TGCGCCAGCAGTGAGGGACAGGGGCCAGATACGCAGTATTTT
TRBJ2-5 | - | TRBV4-2 | - | CASSQDLAQETQYF | TGTGCCAGCAGCCAAGATCTCGCGCAAGAGACCCAGTACTTC
TRBJ1-5 | - | TRBV5-4 | - | CASSLVIGPGCAPQHF | TGTGCCAGCAGCTTGGTTATTGGGCCAGGGTGTGCGCCCCAGCATTTT
TRBJ2-7 | - | TRBV5-1 | - | CASSLGTPNGEQYF | TGCGCCAGCAGCTTGGGGACTCCCAATGGGGAGCAGTACTTC
TRBJ2-5 | TRBD2 | TRBV7-2 | - | CASSLEAGGQETQYF | TGTGCCAGCAGCTTAGAGGCGGGAGGCCAAGAGACCCAGTACTTC
TRBJ1-6 | TRBD1 | TRBV6-1 | - | CASSELDRGNSPLHF | TGTGCCAGCAGTGAGCTAGACAGGGGTAATTCACCCCTCCACTTT